This T cell receptor (beta chain) was identified during a study of OX40 agonist ivuxolimab in advanced cancers. Across the study: Eligibility rules accepted prior anti-PD-1, anti-PD-L1 or anti-CTLA-4 therapy, and over 30% had some.

The repertoire was sequenced with immunoSEQ multiplex PCR; TCRdb's copy has only in-frame clones and lacks some. The table has under 70,000 clones, approximately 92% seen once. Trimming cost V 5 bases and J 5 bases, with 15 bases left between them. The CDR3 has 14 amino acids. Germline loops: CDR1 LNHNV, CDR2 YYDKDF (reference sequence). The sequencing here drew on CD4+ or CD8+ T cells sorted from blood, taken in a trial of the OX40 agonist ivuxolimab. The sequence was collected from an adult with an advanced solid tumor such as melanoma, head and neck, liver or kidney cancer. J is TRBJ2-5 and V is TRBV15; D might be TRBD2 (5 bases). CDR3 region: CATSSELDWETQYF. The DNA of the CDR3 is TGTGCCACCAGCTCTGAACTAGACTGGGAGACCCAGTACTTC.